The 21 T cell receptor beta chains listed next were all sequenced from one sample in a study of synovial regulatory T cells in juvenile arthritis. Matched peripheral blood accompanied the synovial fluid taken from each patient with active arthritis. Assay used: immunoSEQ multiplex PCR; TCRdb lists only in-frame clones, some missing. Recorded here are under 3,500 clones; the top ten clones represent about 10%. The sample comprised Treg cells from the synovium. These TCRs come from a donor younger than 30 with juvenile idiopathic arthritis.

The chain uses TRBV4-3 and TRBJ2-6. This CDR3 has 14 amino acids. DNA was not recorded. The V gene's germline CDR1 is LGHNA and CDR2 YSLEER. The CDR3 protein is CASSQESGANVLTF.

The chain employs TRBV11-3 and TRBJ2-2; the TCRdb call, TRBD2, lacks DNA for checking. The CDR3 has 13 residues. No DNA accompanies this entry. CDR1 and CDR2 (germline): SGHNT, YENEEA. This CDR3 is CASSFVTSGELFF.

Judged by frequency, this clone is medium-sized. The chain couples TRBV18 to TRBJ2-7; with no DNA, the TCRdb D assignment of TRBD2 cannot be verified. The germline gives CDR1 KGHSH, CDR2 LQKENI. This CDR3 contains 11 residues. No DNA is recorded. The CDR3 loop reads CASSKEGEQYF.

The rearrangement links TRBV2 to TRBJ1-5. The CDR3 runs to 12 residues. No DNA has been recorded. Germline V lookup: CDR1 SNHLY, CDR2 FYNNEI. CDR3 region: CASKLSNQPQHF. Complete variable domain (other parts from reference TRBV2 and TRBJ1-5): EPEVTQTPSHQVTQMGQEVILRCVPISNHLYFYWYRQILGQKVEFLVSFYNNEISEKSEIFDDQFSVERPDGSNFTLKIRSTKLEDSAMYFCASKLSNQPQHFGDGTRLSIL.

This chain links TRBV6-5 with TRBJ2-1; TCRdb selects TRBD1, and the lack of DNA leaves this call unchecked. Germline CDR1 and CDR2: MNHEY and SVGAGI. The CDR3 loop spans 12 amino acids. No DNA is listed. CDR3 region: CASRLRGHEQFF.

This chain links TRBV28 with TRBJ1-1; TCRdb calls TRBD1, which cannot be checked without DNA. This CDR3 region has 11 residues. Only the protein is on record. Germline V CDR1 and CDR2: MDHEN, SYDVKM. CDR3 sequence: CASSLSFEAFF. The variable domain in full, with the rest retrieved from reference TRBV28 and TRBJ1-1, is DVKVTQSSRYLVKRTGEKVFLECVQDMDHENMFWYRQDPGLGLRLIYFSYDVKMKEKGDIPEGYSVSREKKERFSLILESASTNQTSMYLCASSLSFEAFFGQGTRLTVV.

This chain connects TRBV5-6 to TRBJ2-5; lacking DNA, the TRBD1 call made by TCRdb goes unchecked. The germline CDR1 and CDR2 sequences are SGHDT and YYEEEE. This CDR3 contains 13 residues. No coding sequence is recorded. This CDR3 reads CASSWDSPETQYF.

Considering frequency, this clone is medium-sized. This chain uses TRBV7-9 with TRBJ2-7; the TCRdb D gene call, TRBD2, has no DNA to confirm it. CDR1 and CDR2 from the germline V gene are SEHNR and FQNEAQ (reference sequence). The CDR3 runs 14 residues. The entry carries no DNA sequence. CDR3 region: CASALTGVTYEQYF.

This sequence joins TRBV29-1 and TRBJ2-7; no DNA is available, so the TRBD1 call from TCRdb remains unchecked. The CDR3 spans 13 residues. DNA was not recorded. Germline V gene lookup returns CDR1 SQVTM and CDR2 ANQGSEA. The CDR3 loop is CSVGGQASYEQYF.

The CDR3 is CSVETSSYNEQFF. This sequence joins TRBV29-1 and TRBJ2-1; the D call of TRBD2 rests on TCRdb alone, since no DNA is present to check it. The CDR3 extends over 13 amino acids. The DNA is unrecorded. Per the germline V gene, CDR1 is SQVTM and CDR2 is ANQGSEA.

This chain links TRBV19 with TRBJ2-3; with no DNA, the TCRdb D assignment of TRBD1 cannot be verified. CDR1 LNHDA and CDR2 SQIVND come from the germline V gene (reference sequence). This CDR3 region has 13 residues. No DNA sequence is on record. The CDR3 reads CASTPGGTDTQYF.

This rearrangement joins TRBV18 to TRBJ2-7. The CDR3 runs to 19 residues. The protein alone is recorded here. Germline CDR1 KGHSH, CDR2 LQKENI. This chain's CDR3 is CASSHLDPQPLKISYEQYF.

By frequency, this clone is medium-sized. V usage is TRBV18 and J usage is TRBJ2-7; checking the TCRdb D call of TRBD1 is not possible without DNA. The CDR3 contains 12 residues. DNA is not recorded here. CDR1 is KGHSH and CDR2 is LQKENI in the germline V gene. The CDR3 region is CATKARSDRFFF. Full variable domain (outside the CDR3, taken from reference TRBV18 and TRBJ2-7): NAGVMQNPRHLVRRRGQEARLRCSPMKGHSHVYWYRQLPEEGLKFMVYLQKENIIDESGMPKERFSAEFPKEGPSILRIQQVVRGDSAAYFCATKARSDRFFFGPGTRLTVT.

V gene TRBV5-4 combines with J gene TRBJ2-3; TCRdb reports TRBD2, a call that lacks DNA to check it against. Looked up from germline, CDR1 is SGHNT and CDR2 is YYREEE (reference sequence). The CDR3 extends over 16 amino acids. No DNA has been recorded. The CDR3 sequence: CASSRPGEYRTDTQYF.

This chain links TRBV15 with TRBJ2-1; TCRdb picks TRBD2, but there is no DNA to check that call. CDR1 LNHNV and CDR2 YYDKDF come from the germline V gene (reference sequence). CDR3 length: 14 residues. This entry has no DNA. The CDR3 is CATSNPGSYNEQFF.

This chain uses TRBV6-6 with TRBJ2-6. CDR1 and CDR2 (germline): MNHNY, SVGAGI (reference sequence). The CDR3 has 15 amino acids. DNA is not on record. CDR3 sequence reads: CANSYGGSGANVLTF.

This clone shows up as large by frequency. V gene TRBV6-1 combines with J gene TRBJ1-5; the TRBD1 assignment by TCRdb is unverifiable without DNA. The germline V gene encodes CDR1 MNHNS and CDR2 SASEGT. The CDR3 length is 12 residues. DNA is not recorded here. The CDR3 here is CASLRENQPQHF.

The chain employs TRBV14 and TRBJ1-1. Germline CDR1 and CDR2: SGHDN and FVKESK. This CDR3 comprises 14 residues. Nucleotide data are not available. CDR3 residues: CASSQVLSWDEAFF.

This clone is large by frequency. CDR3 sequence: CASSLQGDQPQHF. The rearrangement joins TRBV4-1 to TRBJ1-5; TCRdb's assignment of TRBD1 cannot be checked, as there is no DNA. The CDR3 loop spans 13 amino acids. Only the protein is available. Per germline, CDR1 MGHRA and CDR2 YSYEKL.

The V call is TRBV18, the J call TRBJ2-1; the TCRdb D gene call, TRBD2, has no DNA to confirm it. This CDR3 comprises 11 residues. No DNA sequence is on record. Germline V gene sequence: CDR1 KGHSH, CDR2 LQKENI. CDR3 amino acids: CASSSFNEQFF.

V is TRBV7-2 and J is TRBJ1-6; TCRdb reports TRBD1, a call that lacks DNA to check it against. The CDR3 runs 17 residues. This entry has no DNA. Germline V gene sequence: CDR1 SGHTA, CDR2 FQGNSA. The CDR3 loop reads CASSLEAGYFDNSPLHF.